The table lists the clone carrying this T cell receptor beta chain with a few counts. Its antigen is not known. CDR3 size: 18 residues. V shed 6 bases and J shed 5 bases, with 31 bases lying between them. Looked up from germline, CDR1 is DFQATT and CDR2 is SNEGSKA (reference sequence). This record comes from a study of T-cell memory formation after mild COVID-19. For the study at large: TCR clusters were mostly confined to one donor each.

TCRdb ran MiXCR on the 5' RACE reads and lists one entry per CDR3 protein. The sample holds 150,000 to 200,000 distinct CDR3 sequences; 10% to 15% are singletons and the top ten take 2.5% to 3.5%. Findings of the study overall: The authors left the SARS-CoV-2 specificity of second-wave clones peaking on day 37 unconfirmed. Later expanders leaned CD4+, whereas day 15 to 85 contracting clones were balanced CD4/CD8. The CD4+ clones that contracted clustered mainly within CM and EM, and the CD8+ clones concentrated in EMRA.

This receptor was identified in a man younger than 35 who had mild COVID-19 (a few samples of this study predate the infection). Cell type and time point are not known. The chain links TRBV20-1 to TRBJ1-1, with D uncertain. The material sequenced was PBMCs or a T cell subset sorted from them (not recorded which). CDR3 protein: CSAAAEYRILRGGTEAFF. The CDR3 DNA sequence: TGCAGTGCCGCCGCCGAGTACAGAATCTTGCGGGGAGGGACTGAAGCTTTCTTT.